These 15 T cell receptor beta chains were all obtained from the same sample, sequenced in a study of blood T cell repertoires in COVID-19. The method was immunoSEQ multiplex PCR; TCRdb's version includes in-frame clones alone and lacks a portion of them. This table holds approximately 82,000 clones, about 89% found once. The sequencing input was PBMCs or T cells enriched from blood (not recorded which). Receptors were obtained from a woman in her 50s with acute COVID-19.

V usage is TRBV6-1 and J usage is TRBJ1-5; D remains unclear. This CDR3 is 13 amino acids long. Trimming shortened V by 1 base and J by 5 bases, and 6 bases separated the two germline ends. CDR1 and CDR2 from the germline V gene are MNHNS and SASEGT. The CDR3, as DNA: TGTGCCAGCAGTGAAGGGGCAGATCAGCCCCAGCATTTT. This gives the protein CASSEGADQPQHF.

A single count supports this clone. V usage is TRBV5-4 and J usage is TRBJ2-7; TRBD1 might be the D (6 bases). CDR3 length equals 13 residues. Trimming shortened V by 5 bases and J by 6 bases, and 15 bases separated the two germline ends. The germline CDR1 and CDR2 sequences are SGHNT and YYREEE (reference sequence). CDR3 nucleotides: TGTGCCAGCAGGGGGGCCAGGGAAGCCGAGCAGTACTTC. It specifies CASRGAREAEQYF.

V and J are TRBV11-2 and TRBJ1-3; 9 bases agree with TRBD1. CDR1 and CDR2 (germline): SGHAT, FQNNGV. CDR3 length equals 19 residues. J gave up 5 bases and V 6 bases, and 20 bases lay outside the gene matches. The CDR3 protein is CASSPSLRTGGWGRNTIYF. CDR3 bases: TGTGCCAGCAGTCCCAGTCTGCGAACAGGGGGCTGGGGGAGAAACACCATATATTTT.

This rearrangement joins TRBV11-3 to TRBJ1-3; D unclear. Germline V gene data show CDR1 as SGHNT and CDR2 as YENEEA. The CDR3 contains 15 residues. With 3 bases removed from V and 2 bases from J, the gap between germline ends came to 11 bases. The CDR3 DNA follows: TGTGCCAGCAGCTTGTGGGAGGAACCTGGAAACACCATATATTTT. Its protein is CASSLWEEPGNTIYF.

This chain links TRBV5-1 with TRBJ1-3; TRBD1 is a possible D gene (6 bases). CDR3 length equals 15 residues. Trimming pared 1 base from V and 4 bases from J, leaving 12 bases between. CDR1 and CDR2 from the germline V gene are SGHRS and YFSETQ. CDR3 in amino acids: CASSLQGFDGNTIYF. The CDR3 DNA is TGCGCCAGCAGCTTGCAGGGGTTTGACGGAAACACCATATATTTT.

The rearrangement uses TRBV11-3 and TRBJ2-7; TRBD2 matches 8 bases. J gave up 7 bases and V 1 base, and 6 bases lay outside the gene matches. The CDR3 is made up of 14 amino acids. Germline-derived CDR1 and CDR2 are SGHNT and YENEEA. CDR3 amino acids: CASSLGWAGGEQYF. The CDR3 nucleotides are TGTGCCAGCAGCTTAGGATGGGCGGGGGGAGAGCAGTACTTC.

The chain uses TRBV6-5 and TRBJ1-5; D ambiguous. The CDR3 is 15 amino acids. The V gene lost 7 bases and the J gene lost 1 base, with 14 bases spanning the gap. Germline CDR1 MNHEY, CDR2 SVGAGI. The chain's CDR3 is CASKGGQESNQPQHF. The CDR3 DNA reads TGTGCCAGCAAGGGAGGGCAGGAAAGCAATCAGCCCCAGCATTTT.

The chain carries TRBV14 and TRBJ1-3; D may be TRBD1 (5 bases). V gave up 3 bases and J gave up 0 bases, with 9 bases separating them. The CDR3 totals 15 residues. Germline V CDR1 and CDR2: SGHDN, FVKESK. The CDR3 coding sequence is TGTGCCAGCAGCCACCACAGGTACTCTGGAAACACCATATATTTT. Protein product: CASSHHRYSGNTIYF. The full variable domain, in which reference TRBV14 and TRBJ1-3 provide the parts outside the CDR3, is EAGVTQFPSHSVIEKGQTVTLRCDPISGHDNLYWYRRVMGKEIKFLLHFVKESKQDESGMPNNRFLAERTGGTYSTLKVQPAELEDSGVYFCASSHHRYSGNTIYFGEGSWLTVV.

This clone was seen a few times. This sequence joins TRBV11-3 and TRBJ2-7; D gene unclear. V was shortened by 4 bases and J by 3 bases, with 4 bases between the two germline ends. Germline loops: CDR1 SGHNT, CDR2 YENEEA. CDR3 length equals 11 residues. The CDR3 nucleotides read TGTGCCAGCAGCTCCAACTACGAGCAGTACTTC. Its protein product is CASSSNYEQYF.

The chain employs TRBV7-3 and TRBJ2-2; the match to TRBD1 covers 7 bases. This CDR3 is 14 amino acids long. Germline CDR1 is SGHTA and CDR2 is FQGTGA. V shed 5 bases, J shed 6 bases, and the junction held 6 bases outside the gene matches. The CDR3 protein is CASSPGQQAGELFF. The CDR3 DNA is TGTGCCAGCAGCCCGGGACAGCAGGCCGGGGAGCTGTTTTTT.

The gene calls are TRBV19 and TRBJ2-5, with D tentatively TRBD1 (6 bases). Looked up from germline, CDR1 is LNHDA and CDR2 is SQIVND (reference sequence). This CDR3 region has 13 residues. Trimming cost V 7 bases and J 3 bases, with 12 bases left between them. CDR3 protein: CASNRGIEETQYF. Written as DNA, the CDR3 is TGTGCCAGTAATAGGGGGATTGAAGAGACCCAGTACTTC.

CDR3 nucleotides: TGTGCCAGCAGTAGGGACAGTCTTAACACTGAAGCTTTCTTT. Its protein product is CASSRDSLNTEAFF. The rearrangement links TRBV6-5 to TRBJ1-1; 7 bases match TRBD1. This CDR3 spans 14 amino acids. In germline, CDR1 is MNHEY, CDR2 SVGAGI. V lost 5 bases, J lost 2 bases, and 5 bases stayed unmatched.

This clone came up once. The CDR3 sequence is CASSLAGGANTGELFF. CDR3 sequence (DNA): TGTGCCAGCAGCTTAGCGGGGGGGGCGAACACCGGGGAGCTGTTTTTT. This sequence joins TRBV11-2 and TRBJ2-2; 8 bases match TRBD2. V lost 1 base to trimming and J lost 0 bases; unmatched junction nucleotides: 1. The CDR3 length is 16 residues. Germline V lookup: CDR1 SGHAT, CDR2 FQNNGV.

The chain uses TRBV7-3 and TRBJ2-1; perhaps TRBD2 as D (5 bases). Germline CDR1 reads SGHTA; CDR2 reads FQGTGA. This CDR3 has 14 amino acids. V lost 5 bases to trimming and J lost 2 bases, with 10 bases between them. The CDR3 here is CASSPSLAYNEQFF. The CDR3 region has the DNA TGTGCCAGCAGCCCGTCACTAGCCTACAATGAGCAGTTCTTC.

The chain uses TRBV6-2 or TRBV6-3 and TRBJ2-1; D call uncertain. V shed 4 bases and J shed 12 bases, with 13 bases lying between them. CDR3 size: 12 residues. CDR1 is MNHEY, CDR2 SVGEGT, per germline. The DNA for the CDR3 is TGTGCCAGCAGTTCCCCCCGCTCCGGGCAGTTCTTC. The encoded protein is CASSSPRSGQFF.